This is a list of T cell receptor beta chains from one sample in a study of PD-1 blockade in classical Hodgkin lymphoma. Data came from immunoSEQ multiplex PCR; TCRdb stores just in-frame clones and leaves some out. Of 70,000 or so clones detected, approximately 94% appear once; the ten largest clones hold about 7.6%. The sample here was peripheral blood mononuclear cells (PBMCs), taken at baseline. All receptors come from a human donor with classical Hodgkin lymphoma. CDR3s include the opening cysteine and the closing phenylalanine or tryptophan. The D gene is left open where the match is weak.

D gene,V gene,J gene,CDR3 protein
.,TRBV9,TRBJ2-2,CASSVEGIGELFF
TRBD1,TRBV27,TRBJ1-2,CASRKTGTYGYTF
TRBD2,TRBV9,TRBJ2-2,CASSGPYRTSGSRGGELFF
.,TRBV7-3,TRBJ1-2,CASSQTGYYGYTF
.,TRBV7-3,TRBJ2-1,CASSLFANEQFF
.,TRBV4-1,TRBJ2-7,CASSQEADGPYEQYF
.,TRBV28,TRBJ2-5,CASNGRGAVEETQYF
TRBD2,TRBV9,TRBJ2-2,CASSSWYRTSGGDTGELFF
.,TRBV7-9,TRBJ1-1,CASSLSQGNTEAFF
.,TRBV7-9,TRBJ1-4,CASSRDFAEKLFF
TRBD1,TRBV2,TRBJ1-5,CASSQGQGNYQPQHF
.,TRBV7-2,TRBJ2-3,CASSDRDFSTDTQYF
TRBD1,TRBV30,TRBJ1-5,CAFKTGNNQPQHF
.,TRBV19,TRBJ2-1,CASSIYLTAEQFF
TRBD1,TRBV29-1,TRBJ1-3,CSAAGTAGNTIYF
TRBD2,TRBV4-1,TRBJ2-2,CASSQALAGLITGELFF
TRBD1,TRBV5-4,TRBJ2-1,CASSLRDSPYNEQFF
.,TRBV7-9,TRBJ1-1,CASSLATDEAFF
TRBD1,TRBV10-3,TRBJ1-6,CAISELAGGDYYNSPLHF
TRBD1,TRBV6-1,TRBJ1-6,CASSEKSDRAYNSPLHF
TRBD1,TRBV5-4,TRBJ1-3,CASSPGQGKGNTIYF
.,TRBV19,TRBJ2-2,CASGGFGELFF
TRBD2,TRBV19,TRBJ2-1,CASSTGGRSYNEQFF
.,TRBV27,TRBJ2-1,CASGPRASSYNEQFF
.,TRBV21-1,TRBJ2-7,CASSSQLFRGSYEQYF
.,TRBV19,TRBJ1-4,CASSLDRMAGTNEKLFF
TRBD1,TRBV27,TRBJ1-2,CASSFSRGTYGYTF
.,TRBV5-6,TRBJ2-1,CASSLQGNSYNEQFF
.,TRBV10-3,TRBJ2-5,CAISEFLETQYF
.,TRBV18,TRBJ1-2,CASSPPSDKLGTF
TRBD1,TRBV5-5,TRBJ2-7,CASSFGQGTYEQYF
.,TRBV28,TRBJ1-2,CASSGPGAYGYTF
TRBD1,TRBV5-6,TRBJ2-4,CASSPPGTGAKNIQYF
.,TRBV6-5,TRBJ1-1,CAAEGLSTEAFF
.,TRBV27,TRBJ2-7,CASSWGYEQYF
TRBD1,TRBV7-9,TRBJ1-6,CASSLLLGQGIHSPLHF
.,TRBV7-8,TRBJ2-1,CASSSSRDQPPLDEQFF